This TCR beta chain was captured by sequencing in a study of OX40 agonist ivuxolimab in advanced cancers. Across the whole study: Males comprised 82.7% of the group, whose mean age was approximately 60 years (range roughly 20 to 85). Regarding the study as a whole: Mean expanded clone counts were higher in CD8+ than CD4+ T cells.

For this clone: Its target is unknown.

Sequencing was performed with immunoSEQ multiplex PCR; in TCRdb, only in-frame clones are kept and a portion is missing. This sample has 55,000 to 70,000 clones, with over 75% found just once. V gave up 1 base and J gave up 8 bases, with 13 bases separating them. CDR1 is SGHDN and CDR2 is FVKESK in the germline V gene. This CDR3 is 14 amino acids long. The rearrangement joins TRBV14 to TRBJ2-3; D is uncertain. Source: CD4+ or CD8+ T cells sorted from blood, taken in a trial of the OX40 agonist ivuxolimab. The sequence was collected from an adult with an advanced solid tumor such as melanoma, head and neck, liver or kidney cancer. The CDR3 region is CASSQGLFLGTQYF. In nucleotides, the CDR3 is TGTGCCAGCAGCCAAGGGCTTTTCTTGGGTACGCAGTATTTT.